This TCR beta chain was documented in a study of blood T cell repertoires in COVID-19. In the study overall: Material from acute and convalescent COVID-19 was sourced from the United States, Italy and Spain. The analysed material was cDNA or gDNA that came from T cells, B-cell-depleted T cells, or PBMCs.

Germline V CDR1 and CDR2: SNHLY, FYNNEI. The V gene lost 8 bases and the J gene lost 3 bases, with 14 bases spanning the gap. The length of the CDR3 is 13 residues. In the source study's methods: Estimation of nucleated cell counts was performed using reference gene primer amplification. Some clones are missing from TCRdb's copy, which holds only in-frame ones; the method was immunoSEQ multiplex PCR. The DNA was the basis for D and trimming; V, J and clone size are from that table. In the table there are about 46,000 clones, 70% to 90% of which are singletons. By its share, this clone is medium-sized.

The receptor was isolated from a human donor in a cohort sampled during active COVID-19. The donor label of this sample is uncertain. Sequencing was carried out using peripheral blood. The chain combines TRBV2 with TRBJ2-7; the D is unclear. The CDR3 loop reads CASRRIGRYEQYF. The CDR3 nucleotides read TGTGCCAGCCGACGCATTGGGCGCTACGAGCAGTACTTC. The complete variable domain, with remaining parts taken from reference TRBV2 and TRBJ2-7, reads EPEVTQTPSHQVTQMGQEVILRCVPISNHLYFYWYRQILGQKVEFLVSFYNNEISEKSEIFDDQFSVERPDGSNFTLKIRSTKLEDSAMYFCASRRIGRYEQYFGPGTRLTVT.